One and the same sample provided the 14 T cell receptor beta chains below, sequenced in a study of T cell clonality in common variable immunodeficiency. The study, taken as a whole, reports: Fewer deletions and N-nucleotide insertions were reportedly seen in common variable immunodeficiency TCR beta sequences.

For these TCRs, the target antigens are not known. Sequencing used immunoSEQ multiplex PCR; TCRdb keeps in-frame clones, though not all of them. The sample holds around 30,000 clones, and no clone turns up only once. The sample was peripheral blood mononuclear cells. All receptors derive from a human donor with common variable immunodeficiency.

This clone was picked up a small number of times. The sequence runs out 3 residues before the end of the CDR3; the remainder is reconstructed from the germline J gene. The chain couples TRBV5-1 to TRBJ2-3; the D gene is possibly TRBD2 (5 bases). This CDR3 comprises 14 residues. Trimming pared 5 bases from V and 5 bases from J, leaving 15 bases between. Germline V gene lookup returns CDR1 SGHRS and CDR2 YFSETQ. This CDR3 reads CASRIRSELDTQYF. The CDR3 DNA, read in part, is TGCGCCAGCAGGATACGTAGCGAGCTAGATACG.

This clone showed up just a few times. Read coverage stops 3 residues before the CDR3 terminus; the germline J gene supplies the remainder. This sequence joins TRBV5-1 and TRBJ2-3; D remains ambiguous. The CDR3 has 13 residues. With 1 base removed from V and 0 bases from J, the gap between germline ends came to 3 bases. Germline lookup yields CDR1 SGHRS and CDR2 YFSETQ. The CDR3 region is CASSLQSTDTQYF. Incomplete CDR3 DNA: TGCGCCAGCAGCTTGCAAAGCACAGATACG.

This clone was detected many times. The read falls 3 residues short of the CDR3 end, and the missing part is taken from the germline J gene. The chain has TRBV12-3 or TRBV12-4 and TRBJ2-4, with D possibly matching TRBD2 (6 bases). V dropped 3 bases and J dropped 6 bases, with 12 bases sitting between them. This CDR3 has 14 amino acids. Incomplete CDR3 DNA: TGTGCCAGCAGTTTCGGGGGTGGGGGAAACATT. This sequence encodes CASSFGGGGNI. The CDR3 reads in full as CASSFGGGGNIQYF.

Details on this clone: The read terminates 3 residues ahead of where the CDR3 ends, so the germline J gene completes it. V is TRBV5-1 and J is TRBJ2-7; D not certain. CDR1 SGHRS and CDR2 YFSETQ come from the germline V gene. CDR3 size: 15 residues. V dropped 5 bases and J dropped 0 bases, with 15 bases sitting between them. The CDR3 is CASSGSANGSYEQYF. The part of the CDR3 DNA that was read is TGCGCCAGCAGTGGTTCCGCAAACGGCTCCTACGAG.

Ten or more counts support this clone. The CDR3 goes on 3 residues after the read ends, and that part is filled in from the germline J gene. J is TRBJ2-1 and V is TRBV7-3, with 11 nucleotides matching TRBD1. CDR3 size: 14 residues. Germline V gives CDR1 SGHTA, CDR2 FQGTGA. V gave up 3 bases and J gave up 5 bases; unmatched junction bases: 0. CDR3 bases read: TGTGCCAGCAGCTTGGGACAGGGGGACAATGAG. Translated: CASSLGQGDNE. The complete CDR3 sequence is CASSLGQGDNEQFF. Variable domain in full (rest from reference TRBV7-3 and TRBJ2-1): GAGVSQTPSNKVTEKGKYVELRCDPISGHTALYWYRQSLGQGPEFLIYFQGTGAADDSGLPNDRFFAVRPEGSVSTLKIQRTERGDSAVYLCASSLGQGDNEQFFGPGTRLTVL.

A remark on this clone: Read data end 3 residues before the CDR3 end; the end is taken from the germline J gene. The chain is built from TRBV20-1 and TRBJ2-7; weak D call: TRBD2 (6 bases). Trimming stripped 0 bases from V and 2 bases from J, with 17 bases between. Germline V gene sequence: CDR1 DFQATT, CDR2 SNEGSKA (reference sequence). The CDR3 totals 16 residues. The covered CDR3 bases are TGCAGTGCTAGAGATCGGGGGAATCTACCTCCCTACGAG. This codes for CSARDRGNLPPYE. The full CDR3 sequence reads CSARDRGNLPPYEQYF.

This clone was counted ten times or more. The sequence runs out 3 residues before the end of the CDR3; the remainder is reconstructed from the germline J gene. This chain connects TRBV18 to TRBJ2-1, with a weak D call TRBD2 (6 bases). This CDR3 is built from 13 residues. From germline, CDR1 is KGHSH and CDR2 LQKENI. The ends were cut back, 3 bases at V and 4 bases at J, with 7 bases in the middle. The CDR3 DNA, read in part, is TGTGCCAGCTCACCGGGACTGTACAATGAG. It translates to CASSPGLYNE. The full CDR3 reads CASSPGLYNEQFF. Drawing the rest from reference TRBV18 and TRBJ2-1, the complete variable domain is NAGVMQNPRHLVRRRGQEARLRCSPMKGHSHVYWYRQLPEEGLKFMVYLQKENIIDESGMPKERFSAEFPKEGPSILRIQQVVRGDSAAYFCASSPGLYNEQFFGPGTRLTVL.

This clone was seen only a few times. The missing CDR3 end, 3 residues past where the read stops, is filled in from the germline J gene. The J gene is TRBJ2-7, the V gene TRBV18; 11 bases agree with TRBD2. V shed 6 bases, J shed 6 bases, and the junction held 4 bases outside the gene matches. This CDR3 spans 13 amino acids. Germline V gene sequence: CDR1 KGHSH, CDR2 LQKENI. Incomplete CDR3 DNA: TGTGCCAGCTCGGGACTAGCGGTCAGCGAG. Its protein is CASSGLAVSE. The whole CDR3 sequence reads CASSGLAVSEQYF.

This clone was seen only a few times. The read comes to an end 3 residues before the CDR3 does, leaving the germline J gene to fill in the end. The chain uses TRBV7-9 and TRBJ1-1; 10 bases are a match to TRBD1. This CDR3 has 15 amino acids. The ends lost 7 bases at V and 4 bases at J; junction bases unmatched: 9. CDR1 and CDR2 from the germline V gene are SEHNR and FQNEAQ (reference sequence). CDR3 amino acids: CASTRPGQGFTEAFF. The CDR3 DNA, read in part, is TGTGCCAGCACCCGACCGGGACAGGGGTTCACTGAA.

As regards this clone: The observed sequence ends 3 residues before the CDR3 terminus, with the missing tail filled in from the germline J gene. This sequence joins TRBV6-1 and TRBJ2-7; the match to TRBD1 covers 11 bases. V was pared by 4 bases and J by 4 bases, with 3 bases of the junction left unmatched. CDR3 size: 14 residues. CDR1 and CDR2 from the germline V gene are MNHNS and SASEGT. Partial CDR3 DNA: TGTGCCAGCAGTGGTGGGACAGGGGGATACGAG. Translated: CASSGGTGGYE. Given in full, the CDR3 is CASSGGTGGYEQYF.

Ten or more counts support this clone. The CDR3 end lies 3 residues beyond the end of the read and is filled in from the germline J gene. The chain uses TRBV3-1 (or the pseudogene TRBV3-2) and TRBJ1-1; 11 bases align to TRBD1. The CDR3 runs 14 residues. Germline values: CDR1 LGHDT, CDR2 YNNKEL (reference sequence). The trim removed 4 bases at V and 5 bases at J, leaving 3 bases unmatched. The part of the CDR3 DNA that was read is TGTGCCAGCAGCCTCCGGGACAGGGGGACTGAA. This translates into CASSLRDRGTE. The full CDR3 reads CASSLRDRGTEAFF.

Regarding this clone: The read ends 3 residues shy of where the CDR3 ends; the end is completed using the germline J gene. The rearrangement uses TRBV7-9 and TRBJ2-7; 9 bases agree with TRBD2. V dropped 4 bases and J dropped 4; count of bases not matched to a gene: 5. Germline loops: CDR1 SEHNR, CDR2 FQNEAQ (reference sequence). This CDR3 is built from 14 residues. CDR3 DNA (partial): TGTGCCAGCAGCTCACCGGGACTAGCTTACGAG. Translated, it gives CASSSPGLAYE. The CDR3 in its entirety is CASSSPGLAYEQYF. The full variable domain, with the rest looked up from reference TRBV7-9 and TRBJ2-7, is DTGVSQNPRHKITKRGQNVTFRCDPISEHNRLYWYRQTLGQGPEFLTYFQNEAQLEKSRLLSDRFSAERPKGSFSTLEIQRTEQGDSAMYLCASSSPGLAYEQYFGPGTRLTVT.

In regard to this clone: The read comes to an end 3 residues before the CDR3 does, leaving the germline J gene to fill in the end. The chain links TRBV23-1 to TRBJ1-5; the D gene is possibly TRBD1 (6 bases). TRBV23-1 is given ORF status, its function remaining uncertain. The CDR3 spans 16 residues. V was cut by 4 bases and J by 1 base, with 14 bases left in between. The sequenced part of the CDR3 DNA is TGCGCCAGCAGTCCTCGGACAGCTGCAAGCAATCAGCCC. This sequence encodes CASSPRTAASNQP. The CDR3 as a whole reads CASSPRTAASNQPQHF.

This clone was seen a handful of times. The read halts 3 residues ahead of the CDR3 end, with the missing end drawn from the germline J gene. V usage is TRBV2 and J usage is TRBJ1-4; tentative D call: TRBD1 (5 bases). The CDR3 is 16 residues long. V lost 5 bases and J 7 bases, leaving 20 bases between the germline ends. The germline gives CDR1 SNHLY, CDR2 FYNNEI. The sequenced part of the CDR3 DNA is TGTGCCAGCAGTTTGGGAGGGGCAGCCTCGGGTGAAAAA. Protein: CASSLGGAASGEK. The complete CDR3 protein is CASSLGGAASGEKLFF.